Below are 31 T cell receptor beta chains sequenced from a single sample in a study of response to subunit inactivated influenza vaccine. TCRdb redid the calling of the RT-PCR reads with MiXCR, one entry per CDR3 protein. Counted here are about 780,000 distinct CDR3 sequences, less than 20% occurring once; the ten biggest clones make up approximately 10%. This specimen was PBMCs from blood, taken less than 6 days after vaccination. The receptors here all came from a man between 45 and 60 years old who received an inactivated influenza vaccine.

This clonotype has at least ten counts. The J gene is TRBJ1-6, the V gene TRBV20-1; 8 bases match TRBD1. V dropped 6 bases and J dropped 14; count of bases not matched to a gene: 12. Per germline, CDR1 DFQATT and CDR2 SNEGSKA (reference sequence). This CDR3 region has 13 residues. The CDR3 nucleotides read TGCAGTGCCGCGGGGACAGGTCAATTCACCCTCCACTTT. Translating gives CSAAGTGQFTLHF.

The chain links TRBV4-1 to TRBJ2-1; D call uncertain. Germline lookup yields CDR1 MGHRA and CDR2 YSYEKL. This CDR3 spans 13 amino acids. Trimming removed 5 bases from V and 4 bases from J, with 9 bases in between. CDR3 amino acids: CASSEGPYNEQFF. In DNA, the CDR3 is TGCGCCAGCAGCGAAGGACCTTACAATGAGCAGTTCTTC.

V usage is TRBV7-2 and J usage is TRBJ2-7, with D uncertain. CDR1 SGHTA and CDR2 FQGNSA come from the germline V gene. Trimming shortened V by 5 bases and J by 3 bases, and 11 bases separated the two germline ends. The CDR3 is 13 amino acids. DNA of the CDR3: TGTGCCAGCAGCAGCCCCGGCTTCTACGAGCAGTACTTC. The encoded protein is CASSSPGFYEQYF.

The DNA of the CDR3 is TGTGCCAGCAGCCAAGAAGGGGGGGTACAAGAGACCCAGTACTTC. Amino acid sequence: CASSQEGGVQETQYF. The chain carries TRBV4-2 and TRBJ2-5, with D perhaps matching TRBD2 (7 bases). V dropped 0 bases and J dropped 2 bases, with 10 bases sitting between them. The CDR3 is 15 amino acids. Germline V gene sequence: CDR1 LGHNA, CDR2 YNFKEQ.

Ten or more counts support this clonotype. The chain couples TRBV24-1 to TRBJ2-1; 8 bases line up with TRBD1. CDR3 length equals 19 residues. In germline, CDR1 is KGHDR, CDR2 SFDVKD. V shed 5 bases, J shed 0 bases, and the junction held 14 bases outside the gene matches. Here the CDR3 DNA reads TGTGCCACCAGTGGCACGACAGGGGTTCGCGGGATCTCCTACAATGAGCAGTTCTTC. This codes for CATSGTTGVRGISYNEQFF.

The table lists this clonotype with a few counts. This chain joins TRBV12-3 or TRBV12-4 and TRBJ1-2; weak D call: TRBD1 (6 bases). The CDR3 length is 14 residues. V lost 0 bases and J lost 5, with 10 bases in between. The CDR3 nucleotides are TGTGCCAGCAGTTTAGCTGGACAGCCTTATGGCTACACCTTC. Its translation is CASSLAGQPYGYTF.

This clonotype was found many times. The rearrangement uses TRBV12-3 or TRBV12-4 and TRBJ1-5; no clear D gene. V dropped 5 bases and J dropped 3 bases, with 11 bases sitting between them. The CDR3 consists of 14 residues. The DNA of the CDR3 is TGTGCCAGCAGTCTGGACGGTTCCAATCAGCCCCAGCATTTT. It encodes CASSLDGSNQPQHF.

This clonotype turned up a few times. The rearrangement links TRBV20-1 to TRBJ2-5; D possibly uses TRBD1 or TRBD2 (5 bases each). Trimming took 6 bases from V and 7 from J, leaving 18 bases between them. The V gene's germline CDR1 is DFQATT and CDR2 SNEGSKA (reference sequence). The CDR3 sequence is 13 residues long. The CDR3 DNA reads as TGCAGTGCCGTCCCCGGGGCCGAAGGGACCCAGTACTTC. Amino acid sequence: CSAVPGAEGTQYF.

The table lists this clonotype with a few counts. This chain uses TRBV11-2 with TRBJ2-1; weak D call: TRBD2 (6 bases). Trimming removed 2 bases at V and 9 bases at J, with 17 bases between. Germline CDR1 and CDR2: SGHAT and FQNNGV. The CDR3 spans 15 residues. The CDR3 DNA follows: TGTGCCAGCAGCTTATGGGGGTCTGTAGCGGCTGAGCAGTTCTTC. Translating it yields CASSLWGSVAAEQFF.

This clonotype came up a few times. The chain couples TRBV29-1 to TRBJ2-2, with TRBD1 matching 7 bases. V lost 7 bases, J lost 3 bases, and 11 bases stayed unmatched. This CDR3 has 15 residues. Looked up from germline, CDR1 is SQVTM and CDR2 is ANQGSEA. CDR3 nucleotides: TGCAGCGCCCAAGGGACAGCAAGGGACACCGGGGAGCTGTTTTTT. Translated: CSAQGTARDTGELFF.

The rearrangement links TRBV6-1 to TRBJ2-1; D may be TRBD2 (5 bases). The CDR3 spans 14 residues. Trimming cost V 7 bases and J 5 bases, with 15 bases left between them. Per germline, CDR1 MNHNS and CDR2 SASEGT. DNA of the CDR3: TGTGCCAGCATAGGCGGGCAGGAGAACAATGAGCAGTTCTTC. It is translated as CASIGGQENNEQFF.

Ten or more counts support this clonotype. This chain uses TRBV20-1 with TRBJ2-5, with D hard to call. Germline assignment: CDR1 DFQATT and CDR2 SNEGSKA (reference sequence). The ends were cut back, 4 bases at V and 7 bases at J, with 16 bases in the middle. The CDR3 totals 13 residues. DNA of the CDR3: TGCAGTGCTACTAATACGATGGCGGCGACCCAGTACTTC. This translates into CSATNTMAATQYF.

The chain recombines TRBV2 with TRBJ1-6; TRBD1 is a possible D gene (6 bases). Trimming took 0 bases from V and 7 from J, leaving 13 bases between them. The length of the CDR3 is 16 residues. Germline lookup yields CDR1 SNHLY and CDR2 FYNNEI. For the CDR3, the DNA is TGTGCCAGCAGTGAAGCCAGGGGAGTATGGAATTCACCCCTCCACTTT. Its translation: CASSEARGVWNSPLHF.

The V gene is TRBV4-3, the J gene TRBJ2-1; D is unclear. Trimming cost V 4 bases and J 0 bases, with 10 bases left between them. CDR3 size: 15 residues. Germline V gene sequence: CDR1 LGHNA, CDR2 YSLEER. CDR3 loop: CASSRGSSSYNEQFF. DNA of the CDR3: TGCGCCAGCAGCCGCGGATCGAGCTCCTACAATGAGCAGTTCTTC.

This clonotype showed up just a few times. This chain joins TRBV5-1 and TRBJ1-1; D possibly corresponds to TRBD1 (5 bases). The germline V gene encodes CDR1 SGHRS and CDR2 YFSETQ. The V and J ends lost 0 bases and 4 bases respectively, with 22 bases between them. The CDR3 totals 18 residues. CDR3 loop: CASSLGGFGYRGSTEAFF. As DNA, the CDR3 is TGCGCCAGCAGCTTGGGGGGGTTTGGGTACAGAGGCTCCACTGAAGCTTTCTTT. Looking up the rest from reference TRBV5-1 and TRBJ1-1 gives the full variable domain: KAGVTQTPRYLIKTRGQQVTLSCSPISGHRSVSWYQQTPGQGLQFLFEYFSETQRNKGNFPGRFSGRQFSNSRSEMNVSTLELGDSALYLCASSLGGFGYRGSTEAFFGQGTRLTVV.

At least ten counts were recorded for this clonotype. The chain combines TRBV5-1 with TRBJ1-2; a weak D match, TRBD1 (5 bases). The CDR3 sequence is 13 residues long. Looked up from germline, CDR1 is SGHRS and CDR2 is YFSETQ. V was pared by 1 base and J by 3 bases, with 7 bases between. The CDR3 sequence: CASSLLGDYGYTF. CDR3 nucleotides: TGCGCCAGCAGCTTGCTAGGGGACTATGGCTACACCTTC.

This clonotype was seen only a few times. V and J are TRBV5-5 and TRBJ1-1, with unresolved D. The CDR3 extends over 13 amino acids. V was clipped by 4 bases and J by 11 bases, with 18 bases between them. Germline V lookup: CDR1 SGHKS, CDR2 YYEKEE (reference sequence). CDR3 residues: CASSEGGWVDAFF. The DNA of the CDR3 is TGTGCCAGCAGCGAGGGAGGGTGGGTTGACGCTTTCTTT.

This chain connects TRBV5-1 to TRBJ2-7; D gene ambiguous. V lost 2 bases and J lost 5, with 17 bases in between. The CDR3 extends over 15 amino acids. Per the germline V gene, CDR1 is SGHRS and CDR2 is YFSETQ. The CDR3 spells CASSFGRLVLDEQYF. DNA of the CDR3: TGCGCCAGCAGCTTCGGCAGGCTAGTTCTGGACGAGCAGTACTTC.

The gene calls are TRBV9 and TRBJ1-1, with D uncertain. Germline loops: CDR1 SGDLS, CDR2 YYNGEE. Trimming removed 4 bases at V and 4 bases at J, with 8 bases between. This CDR3 spans 12 amino acids. CDR3 sequence: CASSPRLTEAFF. The CDR3 nucleotides are TGTGCCAGCAGCCCCAGGCTCACTGAAGCTTTCTTT.

In its sample, this clonotype was seen a few times. This chain connects TRBV27 to TRBJ2-5, with D uncertain. Germline-derived CDR1 and CDR2 are MNHEY and SMNVEV (reference sequence). Trimming removed 5 bases at V and 0 bases at J, with 4 bases between. This CDR3 is built from 12 residues. The CDR3 reads CASSGHQETQYF. CDR3 nucleotides: TGTGCCAGCAGTGGCCACCAAGAGACCCAGTACTTC.

This clonotype was counted only a few times. V and J are TRBV29-1 and TRBJ2-7; D ambiguous. V dropped 7 bases and J dropped 3 bases, with 16 bases sitting between them. This CDR3 has 13 residues. Looked up from germline, CDR1 is SQVTM and CDR2 is ANQGSEA. CDR3 residues: CSARPPGSYEQYF. The CDR3 DNA follows: TGCAGCGCCCGGCCCCCAGGCAGCTACGAGCAGTACTTC.

This clonotype was counted between two and nine times. The chain has TRBV5-1 and TRBJ2-3; TRBD2 is a possible D gene (6 bases). The CDR3 covers 17 residues. Germline CDR1 is SGHRS and CDR2 is YFSETQ. Trimming pared 1 base from V and 2 bases from J, leaving 17 bases between. This CDR3 reads CASSLNPYAGYTDTQYF. The CDR3 bases are TGCGCCAGCAGCTTGAATCCCTATGCGGGATACACAGATACGCAGTATTTT.

This sequence joins TRBV4-3 and TRBJ2-2; 9 positions agree with TRBD1. Losses at the gene ends were 3 bases for V and 6 bases for J; bases not matched to a gene: 14. Germline V gives CDR1 LGHNA, CDR2 YSLEER. This CDR3 has 18 residues. CDR3 DNA sequence: TGCGCCAGCAGCCACGAACTGCTCCGGGACAGGGACCCCGGGGAGCTGTTTTTT. Protein: CASSHELLRDRDPGELFF.

A word on this clonotype: Its ends do not fully match the called genes, so a read error is possible. V gene TRBV12-3 or TRBV12-4 combines with J gene TRBJ2-1, with a weak D call TRBD2 (6 bases). This CDR3 is 15 amino acids long. In nucleotides, the CDR3 is TGTGCCAGCAGTCTACCGGGACTCGGCCCCAATGAGGAGTTCTTC. Amino acids: CASSLPGLGPNEEFF.

This clonotype was observed a few times. The rearrangement joins TRBV12-3 or TRBV12-4 to TRBJ1-5; tentative D call: TRBD1 (5 bases). Trimming took off 6 bases at V and 5 bases at J, with 11 bases between the two ends. CDR3 length equals 13 residues. The CDR3 DNA sequence: TGTGCCAGCAGACGGGACCTTGATCAGCCCCAGCATTTT. It encodes CASRRDLDQPQHF.

This clonotype was counted a few times. The genes are TRBV30 and TRBJ1-2; D is possibly TRBD1 (5 bases). Germline V gene sequence: CDR1 GTSNPN, CDR2 SVGIG (reference sequence). V lost 1 base and J lost 10, with 16 bases in between. There are 13 residues in the CDR3. The CDR3 sequence: CAWSGGEGFHYTF. CDR3 bases: TGTGCCTGGAGTGGAGGGGAAGGGTTCCACTACACCTTC.

V is TRBV24-1 and J is TRBJ1-1; possibly TRBD1 for D (5 bases). Germline lookup yields CDR1 KGHDR and CDR2 SFDVKD. Trimming removed 4 bases from V and 1 base from J, with 12 bases in between. The CDR3 extends over 15 amino acids. CDR3 bases: TGTGCCACCAGTGACTCGGGACCCGCGAACACTGAAGCTTTCTTT. This encodes CATSDSGPANTEAFF.

The V call is TRBV6-1, the J call TRBJ2-7; perhaps TRBD2 as D (5 bases). The length of the CDR3 is 16 residues. Germline V gene lookup returns CDR1 MNHNS and CDR2 SASEGT. The ends were cut back, 4 bases at V and 3 bases at J, with 19 bases in the middle. This chain's CDR3 is CASSAPGRKGSYEQYF. CDR3 DNA sequence: TGTGCCAGCAGTGCCCCAGGTAGAAAAGGGAGCTACGAGCAGTACTTC.

This clonotype has only a few counts. The chain has TRBV2 and TRBJ1-2; D is undetermined. The germline V gene has CDR1 SNHLY and CDR2 FYNNEI. This CDR3 contains 11 residues. Trimming removed 2 bases from V and 2 bases from J, with 0 bases in between. The CDR3 region is CASSENYGYTF. The CDR3 coding sequence is TGTGCCAGCAGTGAAAACTATGGCTACACCTTC.

This clonotype was seen many times. The V and J genes are TRBV7-3 and TRBJ2-5, with D tentatively TRBD1 (5 bases). The V gene lost 6 bases and the J gene lost 5 bases, with 13 bases spanning the gap. The CDR3 covers 13 residues. Looked up from germline, CDR1 is SGHTA and CDR2 is FQGTGA. The CDR3 DNA reads TGTGCCAGCAGTCCGGGCCCAGGGGAGACCCAGTACTTC. Its translation: CASSPGPGETQYF.

The CDR3, as DNA: TGTGCCAGCAGTTTCCACAGGTCCTCCTACGAGCAGTACTTC. Protein product: CASSFHRSSYEQYF. The chain is built from TRBV12-3 or TRBV12-4 and TRBJ2-7; D is possibly TRBD1 (5 bases). Trimming removed 3 bases from V and 0 bases from J, with 9 bases in between. The CDR3 contains 14 residues.